This TCR beta chain is from a study of cytomegalovirus exposure and HLA in healthy donors. Comments on this clone: Its target is unknown.

Researchers ran the PCR with 60 Vbeta and 13 Jbeta primers. Measured with immunoSEQ multiplex PCR; TCRdb has only the in-frame clones, and not every one. Of about 140,000 clones listed, roughly 87% are singletons. Study outcomes and limitations: It was likely that a cluster of highly shared sequence variants was a sequencing artifact. In a later analysis, a missense DCLRE1C variant was linked to TCR beta V- and J-gene trimming. The authors enumerated over 150 TCR beta chains as linked to cytomegalovirus.

Germline loops: CDR1 GTSNPN, CDR2 SVGIG (reference sequence). The CDR3 has 11 amino acids. V was shortened by 5 bases and J by 2 bases, with 6 bases between the two germline ends. The sequence was collected from a woman aged 40 to 50 in good health and CMV-seronegative. The genes are TRBV30 and TRBJ2-5, with D hard to call. Sequences were obtained from PBMCs. DNA of the CDR3: TGTGCCTGGGAGAGGCAAGAGACCCAGTACTTC. Protein product: CAWERQETQYF.